One and the same sample provided the 23 T cell receptor beta chains below, sequenced in a study of regulatory T cells in long-lasting Graves disease (dated by TCRdb to the early 2020s). Library preparation used multiplex PCR. Data came from an Illumina HiSeq 4000. CDR3 regions were amplified by Arm-PCR with iRepertoire HTBI primers to construct TCR beta libraries. TCRdb passed the public sequencing reads through fastp at Q25 and MiXCR, retaining productive beta sequences. Merged by CDR3 protein, the rows form single entries marked with the most common genes and DNA. The sample data list about 530,000 distinct CDR3 sequences, and 16% of these were observed just once. The ten largest clones represent 25% of the sample. Interpreted using the paper, the time point label stands for: newly diagnosed GD, antithyroid drugs for less than 3 months. For both TCR sequencing and RNA sequencing, RNA was extracted from PBMCs using TRIzol.

This same sample was also part of a study on T cells in Graves' hyperthyroidism and ophthalmopathy.

This specimen was peripheral blood mononuclear cells (PBMCs), taken at new diagnosis, from a patient treated with antithyroid drugs. These receptor sequences come from a woman aged 40 to 65 with Graves disease. Donor details come from another sample of the same person, matched by shared clones.

The sample holds many counts of this clonotype. The V gene is TRBV12-3 or TRBV12-4, the J gene TRBJ2-1; perhaps TRBD2 as D (5 bases). V was pared by 2 bases and J by 9 bases, with 11 bases between. The CDR3 covers 13 residues. The CDR3 DNA reads TGTGCCAGCAGTTTATACACGGGGAGTGAGCAGTTCTTC. This translates into CASSLYTGSEQFF.

This clonotype was seen more than once but under ten times. The chain uses TRBV6-1 and TRBJ1-3; D might be TRBD1 (6 bases). The CDR3 consists of 15 residues. The germline V and J ends were trimmed by 1 base and 3 bases, with 10 bases remaining between them. Germline CDR1 is MNHNS and CDR2 is SASEGT. The CDR3 is CASSEERGGGNTIYF. CDR3 nucleotide sequence: TGTGCCAGCAGTGAAGAAAGGGGGGGTGGAAACACCATATATTTT.

For this clonotype: With a much larger clone just one base away, this may be a read error. V usage is TRBV3-1 and J usage is TRBJ2-7, with D tentatively TRBD1 (5 bases). The CDR3 loop spans 13 amino acids. Looked up from germline, CDR1 is LGHDT and CDR2 is YNNKEL (reference sequence). V was pared by 6 bases and J by 8 bases, with 17 bases between. The CDR3 coding sequence is TGTGCCAGCAGTCTCCAAGGGGTATACAAGCAGTACTTC. As protein: CASSLQGVYKQYF.

V is TRBV19 and J is TRBJ2-4; maybe TRBD1 (6 bases). The germline V and J ends were trimmed by 5 bases and 3 bases, with 17 bases remaining between them. Germline V gene data show CDR1 as LNHDA and CDR2 as SQIVND (reference sequence). The CDR3 is 16 residues long. The CDR3 DNA reads TGTGCCAGTAGTTTCCAGACCAGGGGAGTCAAAAACATTCAGTACTTC. It specifies CASSFQTRGVKNIQYF. Drawing the rest from reference TRBV19 and TRBJ2-4, the complete variable domain is DGGITQSPKYLFRKEGQNVTLSCEQNLNHDAMYWYRQDPGQGLRLIYYSQIVNDFQKGDIAEGYSVSREKKESFPLTVTSAQKNPTAFYLCASSFQTRGVKNIQYFGAGTRLSVL.

There are many counts of this clonotype. J is TRBJ1-2 and V is TRBV12-3 or TRBV12-4, with D tentatively TRBD1 (5 bases). The CDR3 length is 13 residues. Trimming took off 1 base at V and 4 bases at J, with 7 bases between the two ends. The CDR3, as DNA: TGTGCCAGCAGTTTAGGGGGACCCTATGGCTACACCTTC. Translation gives CASSLGGPYGYTF.

The sample holds many counts of this clonotype. This chain joins TRBV6-1 and TRBJ2-3; TRBD1 might be the D (5 bases). The CDR3 is 16 residues long. Germline CDR1 and CDR2: MNHNS and SASEGT. The V gene lost 4 bases and the J gene lost 1 base, with 15 bases spanning the gap. This CDR3 is CASSVMGQVGTDTQYF. The CDR3 coding sequence is TGTGCCAGCAGTGTGATGGGGCAGGTGGGCACAGATACGCAGTATTTT.

This sequence joins TRBV29-1 and TRBJ2-5, with 12 bases aligning to TRBD2. The V segment lost 6 bases and the J segment 7 bases; nucleotides outside the gene matches: 9. The length of the CDR3 is 14 residues. Germline V gene data show CDR1 as SQVTM and CDR2 as ANQGSEA. This chain's CDR3 is CSVAPPGLAGTQYF. The CDR3 DNA is TGCAGCGTCGCCCCCCCGGGACTAGCGGGGACCCAGTACTTC.

Note on this clonotype: It may be a read error: a sequence one base away is much more abundant. This sequence joins TRBV18 and TRBJ2-5; D not resolved. CDR3 length: 12 residues. Germline V gene sequence: CDR1 KGHSH, CDR2 LQKENI. As DNA, the CDR3 is TGTGCCAGCCCACCAATTTCCGAGACCCAGTACTTC. It translates to CASPPISETQYF. Full variable domain (outside the CDR3, taken from reference TRBV18 and TRBJ2-5): NAGVMQNPRHLVRRRGQEARLRCSPMKGHSHVYWYRQLPEEGLKFMVYLQKENIIDESGMPKERFSAEFPKEGPSILRIQQVVRGDSAAYFCASPPISETQYFGPGTRLLVL.

This chain joins TRBV30 and TRBJ2-7, with no clear D. V dropped 2 bases and J dropped 1 base, with 12 bases sitting between them. In germline, CDR1 is GTSNPN, CDR2 SVGIG (reference sequence). The CDR3 consists of 14 residues. The CDR3 spells CAWSLLPNSYEQYF. CDR3 DNA sequence: TGTGCCTGGAGTTTATTGCCGAATTCCTACGAGCAGTACTTC.

This chain links TRBV6-2 or TRBV6-3 with TRBJ1-4; a weak D match, TRBD1 (6 bases). Deletions cut 6 bases from V and 7 bases from J, with 15 bases between. This CDR3 region has 14 residues. Per germline, CDR1 MNHEY and CDR2 SVGEGT. The DNA of the CDR3 is TGTGCCAGCAGCCTACAGGGTTGGGGTGAAAAACTGTTTTTT. The encoded protein is CASSLQGWGEKLFF.

This sequence joins TRBV19 and TRBJ2-3; 7 nucleotides line up with TRBD1. The CDR3 runs to 14 residues. V lost 7 bases and J lost 0; bases outside the gene matches: 4. The germline V gene encodes CDR1 LNHDA and CDR2 SQIVND (reference sequence). CDR3: CASKEDRSTDTQYF. CDR3 coding DNA: TGTGCCAGTAAGGAGGACAGGAGCACAGATACGCAGTATTTT.

This clonotype appeared many times. The chain joins TRBV11-3 to TRBJ2-3, with TRBD1 matching over 7 bases. After removal of 5 bases from V and 3 bases from J, the junction contained 2 bases not matched to a gene. Germline V CDR1 and CDR2: SGHNT, YENEEA. This CDR3 region has 13 residues. The DNA of the CDR3 is TGTGCCAGCAGCATACAGGGGACAGATACGCAGTATTTT. It codes for CASSIQGTDTQYF.

The rearrangement uses TRBV18 and TRBJ2-1; the match to TRBD1 covers 9 bases. The tail of the sequence fits TRBJ2-5 better, so the J call may be wrong. The germline gives CDR1 KGHSH, CDR2 LQKENI. The CDR3 has 15 amino acids. DNA of the CDR3: TGTGCCAGCTCCTGGCCGGGACAGGGACAAGAGACCCAGTACTTC. Amino acids: CASSWPGQGQETQYF.

In its sample, this clonotype was seen many times. Here the CDR3 reads CSAHKGRGGTASSYEQYF. In DNA, the CDR3 is TGCAGTGCCCATAAGGGCCGGGGCGGGACAGCAAGCTCCTACGAGCAGTACTTC. This chain uses TRBV20-1 with TRBJ2-7, with TRBD1 as a possible D gene (7 bases). Germline lookup yields CDR1 DFQATT and CDR2 SNEGSKA (reference sequence). V dropped 6 bases and J dropped 0 bases, with 27 bases sitting between them. This CDR3 is built from 18 residues.

V usage is TRBV19 and J usage is TRBJ1-2; no reliable D call. Germline V gives CDR1 LNHDA, CDR2 SQIVND (reference sequence). V lost 1 base and J lost 0, with 9 bases in between. The CDR3 totals 15 residues. CDR3 bases: TGTGCCAGTAGTATAGGGCAGGAATCTAACTATGGCTACACCTTC. Translation: CASSIGQESNYGYTF.

This clonotype has at least ten counts. The chain recombines TRBV2 with TRBJ2-7, with D uncertain. Trimming pared 6 bases from V and 1 base from J, leaving 7 bases between. Germline CDR1 SNHLY, CDR2 FYNNEI. The CDR3 has 12 residues. CDR3 protein: CASRALSYEQYF. CDR3 coding DNA: TGTGCCAGCAGGGCACTATCCTACGAGCAGTACTTC.

At least ten counts were recorded for this clonotype. This chain connects TRBV6-2 or TRBV6-3 to TRBJ1-5; D gene unclear. The V gene's germline CDR1 is MNHEY and CDR2 SVGEGT. The CDR3 totals 14 residues. The ends were cut back, 2 bases at V and 2 bases at J, with 7 bases in the middle. The CDR3 sequence is CASSYGLGNQPQHF. The CDR3 nucleotides read TGTGCCAGCAGTTACGGACTGGGCAATCAGCCCCAGCATTTT.

The chain recombines TRBV5-1 with TRBJ1-2; D perhaps matches TRBD1 (5 bases). This CDR3 is 15 amino acids long. The germline CDR1 and CDR2 sequences are SGHRS and YFSETQ. Trimming removed 6 bases at V and 6 bases at J, with 21 bases between. This CDR3 is CASTMNAGGMDGYTF. Written as DNA, the CDR3 is TGCGCCAGCACCATGAATGCCGGGGGAATGGATGGCTACACCTTC.

This clonotype was seen repeatedly, ten times or more. The chain uses TRBV5-1 and TRBJ2-1; TRBD2 matches 12 bases. Germline V lookup: CDR1 SGHRS, CDR2 YFSETQ. V shed 0 bases and J 6 bases; nucleotides not matched to a gene: 4. The length of the CDR3 is 16 residues. The chain's CDR3 is CASSLGLAGGLNEQFF. The CDR3 coding sequence is TGCGCCAGCAGCTTGGGCCTAGCGGGGGGGCTCAATGAGCAGTTCTTC.

There are a few counts of this clonotype. The chain carries TRBV7-9 and TRBJ1-2; D not resolved. Germline assignment: CDR1 SEHNR and CDR2 FQNEAQ (reference sequence). This CDR3 spans 14 amino acids. The germline V and J ends were trimmed by 7 bases and 0 bases, with 12 bases remaining between them. The CDR3 coding sequence is TGTGCCAGCACCTTGCTTCTGACTAACTATGGCTACACCTTC. It encodes CASTLLLTNYGYTF.

In its sample, this clonotype was seen a few times. The chain employs TRBV12-3 or TRBV12-4 and TRBJ2-1; 7 bases map to TRBD2. The CDR3 runs to 15 residues. Germline trimming cut 6 bases from V and 4 bases from J; bases unmatched to any gene: 9. The CDR3 loop reads CASSPSSGLYNEQFF. CDR3 nucleotide sequence: TGTGCCAGCAGCCCGTCTAGCGGTCTATACAATGAGCAGTTCTTC.

This clonotype occurred many times. The V call is TRBV7-3, the J call TRBJ2-3, with a tentative D call TRBD2 (6 bases). CDR1 is SGHTA and CDR2 is FQGTGA in the germline V gene. V was clipped by 5 bases and J by 1 base, with 10 bases between them. The CDR3 consists of 14 residues. CDR3 sequence (DNA): TGTGCCAGCAGCCCCGGACTACGCACAGATACGCAGTATTTT. Residues: CASSPGLRTDTQYF.

The sample holds many counts of this clonotype. This chain uses TRBV28 with TRBJ2-7; 9 bases line up with TRBD1. The CDR3 runs to 14 residues. The V gene end was trimmed by 7 bases and the J gene end by 2 bases; junction bases not matched to a gene: 6. From germline, CDR1 is MDHEN and CDR2 SYDVKM. The CDR3 here is CASTSGDRAYEQYF. The CDR3 DNA follows: TGTGCCAGCACCTCCGGGGACAGGGCCTACGAGCAGTACTTC.